Sequencing of this T cell receptor (beta chain) was carried out in a study of shared clonotypes between healthy human individuals. Naive CD8 cells were CD45RO-negative, positively selected for CCR7, excluding terminally differentiated effector memory CD45RA+ cells. Looked up from germline, CDR1 is MNHEY and CDR2 is SMNVEV (reference sequence). CDR3 size: 18 residues. Trimming took 7 bases from V and 4 from J, leaving 26 bases between them. Data came from immunoSEQ multiplex PCR; TCRdb stores just in-frame clones and leaves some out. Of around 1.9 million clones in the sample, 90% to 95% were seen once.

The source material was naive CD8+ T cells from PBMCs. V is TRBV27 and J is TRBJ2-1; D not certain. The receptor was isolated from a young man in good health. Some clones in this sample may be carry-over from other donors' samples. The CDR3 DNA sequence: TGTGCCAGCACCCCTCCCCCCGGACCTAAAACTATATACAATGAGCAGTTCTTC. This encodes CASTPPPGPKTIYNEQFF.